What follows are 3 T cell receptor beta chains derived from one specimen sequenced in a study of PD-1 blockade in classical Hodgkin lymphoma. TCRdb keeps only in-frame clones here, not all; method: immunoSEQ multiplex PCR. The repertoire consists of approximately 4,700 clones, with over 65% occurring once and the leading ten covering approximately 25%. The patients all showed relapse after autologous stem cell transplantation, while their brentuximab vedotin exposure varied. Magnetic negative selection of thawed PBMCs yielded the CD8+ T cells. Sequenced material: CD8+ T cells from blood, taken at baseline. The origin of the receptors is a human donor with classical Hodgkin lymphoma.

The rearrangement joins TRBV7-2 to TRBJ2-4; D may be TRBD1 (8 bases). The CDR3 has 15 amino acids. Germline loops: CDR1 SGHTA, CDR2 FQGNSA. Trimming removed 0 bases from V and 7 bases from J, with 13 bases in between. The CDR3 reads CASSLATGGGNIQYF. The CDR3 coding sequence is TGTGCCAGCAGCTTAGCCACAGGGGGAGGGAACATTCAGTACTTC.

This rearrangement joins TRBV7-9 to TRBJ1-4; D might be TRBD1 (6 bases). Germline CDR1 is SEHNR and CDR2 is FQNEAQ (reference sequence). The CDR3 sequence is 14 residues long. V gave up 0 bases and J gave up 8 bases, with 10 bases separating them. In nucleotides, the CDR3 is TGTGCCAGCAGCTTAGCACGGGGGACAGAAAAACTGTTTTTT. Translating it yields CASSLARGTEKLFF.

The rearrangement joins TRBV5-5 to TRBJ1-4; no reliable D call. Germline CDR1 is SGHKS and CDR2 is YYEKEE (reference sequence). This CDR3 spans 15 amino acids. V was pared by 2 bases and J by 0 bases, with 8 bases between. The CDR3 is CASSFIGATNEKLFF. The CDR3 bases are TGTGCCAGCAGCTTTATCGGAGCAACTAATGAAAAACTGTTTTTT.